Listed below are T cell receptor beta chains from one sample, sequenced in a study of blood T cell repertoires in COVID-19. The table came from immunoSEQ multiplex PCR; TCRdb's copy has only in-frame clones and leaves some out. In the table there are some 240,000 clones, around 80% of which are singletons. Sequenced: PBMCs or T cells enriched from blood (not recorded which). These receptors all stem from a man aged 25 to 40 with acute COVID-19. Each CDR3 is given with its conserved first and last residue. Fields, in order: J gene, clone size, D gene, V gene, CDR3 protein, CDR3 DNA. The D gene is left open where the match is weak. Some rows have no size entry. The others give once, few or many, or a class for an expanded clone.

TRBJ2-5 few NA TRBV6-5 CASKGLTETQYF TGTGCCAGCAAGGGACTTACCGAGACCCAGTACTTC
TRBJ2-5 NA TRBD1 TRBV7-2 CASTPPGQGIKTQYF TGTGCCAGCACTCCCCCGGGACAGGGGATTAAGACCCAGTACTTC
TRBJ1-1 NA NA TRBV3-1/TRBV3-2 CASSLNRVNTEAFF TGTGCCAGCAGCCTAAACAGGGTGAACACTGAAGCTTTCTTT
TRBJ1-1 NA NA TRBV3-1/TRBV3-2 CASSQPGASNTEAFF TGTGCCAGCAGCCAACCAGGGGCGTCGAACACTGAAGCTTTCTTT
TRBJ2-5 NA NA TRBV24-1 CATSDTGDQETQYF TGTGCCACCAGTGATACCGGAGACCAAGAGACCCAGTACTTC
TRBJ2-1 NA NA TRBV6-5 CASSSNNEQFF TGTGCCAGCAGTTCCAACAATGAGCAGTTCTTC
TRBJ1-6 few TRBD1 TRBV27 CASSIYPGQGRDSPLHF TGTGCCAGCAGTATCTACCCGGGACAGGGTCGAGATTCACCCCTCCACTTT
TRBJ1-2 NA NA TRBV2 CASLRTGGYTF TGTGCCAGCCTGCGCACCGGGGGCTACACCTTC
TRBJ1-1 NA TRBD1 TRBV5-1 CASSLPGQMNTEAFF TGCGCCAGCAGCTTGCCGGGACAGATGAACACTGAAGCTTTCTTT
TRBJ1-4 NA NA TRBV6-5 CASSPGLNEKLFF TGTGCCAGCAGCCCAGGACTTAATGAAAAACTGTTTTTT
TRBJ1-5 NA TRBD1 TRBV18 CASSRGQADQPQHF TGTGCCAGCTCACGAGGACAGGCCGATCAGCCCCAGCATTTT
TRBJ1-2 NA NA TRBV6-5 CASRQGGYTF TGTGCCAGCAGACAGGGAGGCTACACCTTC